The clone carrying this TCR beta chain has a handful of counts. Its antigen is not identified. This specimen comes from a study of T cell responses to AZD1222 COVID-19 vaccine. Regarding the study as a whole: In all cases, repertoires were sampled only after the peak T cell response. Nearly half of spike-specific TCRs reportedly target unmutated variant regions.

The assay was immunoSEQ multiplex PCR, and TCRdb's table has in-frame clones only and misses some. Of 150,000 to 200,000 clones in the sample, about 92% were seen once. There are 14 residues in the CDR3. Trimming at V came to 4 bases and at J to 9 bases, leaving 3 bases not matched to a gene. Germline V gene lookup returns CDR1 SGHDN and CDR2 FVKESK. This clonotype originated in an adult who received the AZD1222 COVID-19 vaccine. Specimen: peripheral blood, collected 28 days after the second AZD1222 dose. The rearrangement uses TRBV14 and TRBJ1-6, with 10 positions matching TRBD1. CDR3 sequence reads: CASSLGTGVSPLHF. Written as DNA, the CDR3 is TGTGCCAGCAGCCTTGGGACAGGGGTTTCACCCCTCCACTTT.